The 10 T cell receptor beta chains reported below all come from one sample, sequenced in a study of blood T cell repertoires in COVID-19. The table came from immunoSEQ multiplex PCR; TCRdb's copy has only in-frame clones and leaves some out. The sample has hundreds of thousands of clones, 80% seen once; the top ten hold 3.5% to 5.5%. The material sequenced was PBMCs or T cells enriched from blood (not recorded which). These receptors were obtained from a young man with acute COVID-19.

In its sample, this clone was seen a few times. The chain combines TRBV6-5 with TRBJ2-7; D gene unclear. Trimming cost V 7 bases and J 0 bases, with 10 bases left between them. Germline loops: CDR1 MNHEY, CDR2 SVGAGI. The CDR3 is 13 amino acids. The CDR3 DNA reads as TGTGCCAGCATTAGCACCTACTCCTACGAGCAGTACTTC. Its protein product is CASISTYSYEQYF.

V gene TRBV6-1 combines with J gene TRBJ2-5; no firm D call. The CDR3 is made up of 15 amino acids. Germline values: CDR1 MNHNS, CDR2 SASEGT. V was pared by 3 bases and J by 5 bases, with 16 bases between. This CDR3 reads CASSDIPGPQETQYF. The CDR3 DNA follows: TGTGCCAGCAGTGACATCCCTGGGCCTCAGGAGACCCAGTACTTC.

The rearrangement links TRBV7-2 to TRBJ1-6; 10 nucleotides line up with TRBD1. Germline CDR1 SGHTA, CDR2 FQGNSA. With V trimmed by 5 bases and J by 10 bases, 11 bases remained unmatched. The CDR3 has 16 residues. In nucleotides, the CDR3 is TGTGCCAGCAGCCAAAGCCGGGACAGGGGAGGATCACCCCTCCACTTT. It encodes CASSQSRDRGGSPLHF.

The chain is built from TRBV6-6 and TRBJ2-7; 9 bases are shared with TRBD1. Germline values: CDR1 MNHNY, CDR2 SVGAGI (reference sequence). The ends lost 6 bases at V and 7 bases at J; junction bases unmatched: 7. This CDR3 region has 13 residues. The CDR3 DNA follows: TGTGCCAGCAGCCCCGGGACAGGGTTGGAGCAGTACTTC. Translated: CASSPGTGLEQYF.

The genes are TRBV4-1 and TRBJ2-7; 7 bases fit TRBD1. The germline CDR1 and CDR2 sequences are MGHRA and YSYEKL. This CDR3 has 16 amino acids. Germline trimming cut 0 bases from V and 7 bases from J; bases unmatched to any gene: 12. CDR3 DNA: TGCGCCAGCAGCCAAGAAAAGATGAAGGGGGCAGGGGAGCAGTACTTC. It encodes CASSQEKMKGAGEQYF.

The gene calls are TRBV4-1 and TRBJ2-7, with D hard to call. The CDR3 totals 13 residues. Germline CDR1 and CDR2: MGHRA and YSYEKL. V lost 0 bases and J lost 3, with 6 bases in between. CDR3 bases: TGCGCCAGCAGCCAAGAGGGCTACTACGAGCAGTACTTC. This sequence encodes CASSQEGYYEQYF.

Comment on this clone: The sample carries other DNA sequences with the same CDR3. The rearrangement links TRBV27 to TRBJ1-1; no clear D. V lost 3 bases, J lost 1 base, and 6 bases lay in between. There are 13 residues in the CDR3. The germline gives CDR1 MNHEY, CDR2 SMNVEV (reference sequence). Here the CDR3 reads CASSFPGNTEAFF. In nucleotides, the CDR3 is TGTGCCAGCAGTTTTCCAGGGAACACTGAAGCTTTCTTT.

This chain links TRBV21-1 with TRBJ1-3. TRBV21-1 is a listed pseudogene. This CDR3 contains 18 residues. The CDR3 region is CASSKREGEGRSGNTIYF. CDR3 nucleotides: TGTGCCAGCAGCAAAAGGGAAGGGGAGGGCCGCTCTGGAAACACCATATATTTT.

This chain links TRBV10-3 with TRBJ2-7, with 10 bases aligning to TRBD2. The CDR3 spans 17 residues. The V gene's germline CDR1 is ENHRY and CDR2 SYGVKD. The ends lost 3 bases at V and 4 bases at J; junction bases unmatched: 12. CDR3 sequence reads: CAISDSLASGSDYEQYF. CDR3 coding DNA: TGTGCCATCAGTGACAGCTTAGCTAGCGGGAGTGATTACGAGCAGTACTTC.

V gene TRBV7-2 combines with J gene TRBJ1-5; a weak D match, TRBD1 (5 bases). With 1 base removed from V and 3 bases from J, the gap between germline ends came to 13 bases. This CDR3 spans 16 amino acids. CDR1 SGHTA and CDR2 FQGNSA come from the germline V gene. Here the CDR3 DNA reads TGTGCCAGCAGCTTAGAAGGGCAGGGTCTCAATCAGCCCCAGCATTTT. It is translated as CASSLEGQGLNQPQHF.